These 20 T cell receptor beta chains were sequenced from one sample in a study of OX40 agonist ivuxolimab in advanced cancers. TCRdb's copy holds only in-frame clones and misses some; the assay was immunoSEQ multiplex PCR. This table holds around 35,000 clones, about 86% found once. Sample: CD4+ or CD8+ T cells sorted from blood, taken in a trial of the OX40 agonist ivuxolimab. Receptor source: an adult with an advanced solid tumor such as melanoma, head and neck, liver or kidney cancer.

This clone was found a few times. The rearrangement links TRBV5-1 to TRBJ2-5; 9 nucleotides agree with TRBD2. V gave up 1 base and J gave up 4 bases; unmatched junction bases: 5. This CDR3 has 15 residues. Germline assignment: CDR1 SGHRS and CDR2 YFSETQ. The CDR3 nucleotides read TGCGCCAGCAGCTTGTCGGCTAGCGGGGCAGAGACCCAGTACTTC. It is translated as CASSLSASGAETQYF.

The chain recombines TRBV18 with TRBJ1-1; the D is unclear. The CDR3 is 13 residues long. The germline V and J ends were trimmed by 6 bases and 3 bases, with 11 bases remaining between them. Germline V CDR1 and CDR2: KGHSH, LQKENI. Here the CDR3 reads CASSSLRDTEAFF. For the CDR3, the DNA is TGTGCCAGCTCCTCCCTGAGGGACACTGAAGCTTTCTTT.

The chain uses TRBV6-6 and TRBJ1-1, with a tentative D call TRBD1 (6 bases). Germline lookup yields CDR1 MNHNY and CDR2 SVGAGI (reference sequence). The length of the CDR3 is 14 residues. V lost 7 bases and J lost 0, with 12 bases in between. CDR3 coding DNA: TGTGCCAGCAAACCGGACAGAATGAACACTGAAGCTTTCTTT. Amino acid sequence: CASKPDRMNTEAFF.

The chain employs TRBV28 and TRBJ1-3; tentatively, D is TRBD1 (6 bases). V dropped 4 bases and J dropped 5 bases, with 9 bases sitting between them. This CDR3 is built from 13 residues. Germline CDR1 reads MDHEN; CDR2 reads SYDVKM. The CDR3 spells CASSSWDRNTIYF. The CDR3 DNA reads TGTGCCAGCAGTTCATGGGACAGAAACACCATATATTTT.

The chain is built from TRBV6-5 and TRBJ1-1; tentative D call: TRBD1 (5 bases). Trimming took off 6 bases at V and 1 base at J, with 12 bases between the two ends. Germline loops: CDR1 MNHEY, CDR2 SVGAGI. The length of the CDR3 is 14 residues. The CDR3 DNA reads as TGTGCCAGCAGGCGGCGTCAGGGGAACACTGAAGCTTTCTTT. This sequence encodes CASRRRQGNTEAFF.

The chain recombines TRBV2 with TRBJ2-1; 8 positions match TRBD1. Germline loops: CDR1 SNHLY, CDR2 FYNNEI. The V and J ends lost 7 bases and 0 bases, in that order; junction bases with no gene match: 8. The CDR3 sequence is 16 residues long. CDR3 sequence reads: CASTRGDRLSYNEQFF. DNA for the CDR3: TGTGCCAGCACCCGAGGGGACAGGCTCTCCTACAATGAGCAGTTCTTC.

The chain couples TRBV30 to TRBJ1-5; TRBD1 is a possible D gene (5 bases). V lost 0 bases and J 4 bases, leaving 10 bases between the germline ends. CDR1 and CDR2 from the germline V gene are GTSNPN and SVGIG (reference sequence). The CDR3 is made up of 14 amino acids. CDR3 amino acids: CAWSVPGSNQPQHF. As DNA, the CDR3 is TGTGCCTGGAGTGTACCAGGGAGTAATCAGCCCCAGCATTTT.

The chain carries TRBV7-6 and TRBJ2-4, with TRBD1 matching over 12 bases. Germline V gives CDR1 SGHVS, CDR2 FNYEAQ. The CDR3 extends over 14 amino acids. V lost 5 bases and J lost 7; bases outside the gene matches: 3. The CDR3 DNA reads TGTGCCAGCAGCCCGGGGACAGGGGGCAACATTCAGTACTTC. Its translation: CASSPGTGGNIQYF.

J is TRBJ1-1 and V is TRBV2; 8 bases agree with TRBD1. This CDR3 is 14 amino acids long. The germline gives CDR1 SNHLY, CDR2 FYNNEI. Unmatched junction bases numbered 4, after V lost 6 bases and J lost 1 base. The CDR3 protein is CASRPGTGNTEAFF. Here the CDR3 DNA reads TGTGCCAGCAGACCCGGGACAGGGAACACTGAAGCTTTCTTT.

CDR3 DNA: TGTGCCAGCAGCCCAGGACTCTATCAGCCCCAGCATTTT. Amino acid sequence: CASSPGLYQPQHF. The J gene is TRBJ1-5, the V gene TRBV5-4; no definite D call. Germline CDR1 SGHNT, CDR2 YYREEE (reference sequence). Trimming removed 4 bases at V and 5 bases at J, with 10 bases between. The CDR3 sequence is 13 residues long.

The genes are TRBV7-9 and TRBJ1-2; D possibly corresponds to TRBD1 (6 bases). CDR3 size: 14 residues. Trimming removed 1 base from V and 8 bases from J, with 14 bases in between. CDR1 SEHNR and CDR2 FQNEAQ come from the germline V gene (reference sequence). CDR3 coding DNA: TGTGCCAGCAGCTTAGGAACGACAGGCGCGGGCTACACCTTC. This encodes CASSLGTTGAGYTF.

DNA of the CDR3: TGTGCCAGCAGAAGGGGGCTCGGCACAGATACGCAGTATTTT. Its translation: CASRRGLGTDTQYF. The chain has TRBV2 and TRBJ2-3, with 7 bases aligning to TRBD1. The germline CDR1 and CDR2 sequences are SNHLY and FYNNEI. This CDR3 contains 14 residues. V was pared by 6 bases and J by 1 base, with 4 bases of the junction left unmatched. Using reference TRBV2 and TRBJ2-3 for the parts outside the CDR3, the full variable domain is EPEVTQTPSHQVTQMGQEVILRCVPISNHLYFYWYRQILGQKVEFLVSFYNNEISEKSEIFDDQFSVERPDGSNFTLKIRSTKLEDSAMYFCASRRGLGTDTQYFGPGTRLTVL.

This clone was seen a few times. The chain employs TRBV28 and TRBJ2-5; D is uncertain. Germline V lookup: CDR1 MDHEN, CDR2 SYDVKM. V was pared by 3 bases and J by 4 bases, with 15 bases between. This CDR3 has 15 residues. The chain's CDR3 is CASSLFGFGRETQYF. CDR3 bases: TGTGCCAGCAGTTTGTTCGGGTTTGGGCGAGAGACCCAGTACTTC.

The chain couples TRBV7-9 to TRBJ1-3; D not certain. Trimming removed 0 bases at V and 2 bases at J, with 8 bases between. The CDR3 sequence is 15 residues long. CDR1 SEHNR and CDR2 FQNEAQ come from the germline V gene (reference sequence). In DNA, the CDR3 is TGTGCCAGCAGCTTAGCAGTGAGGACTGGAAACACCATATATTTT. Protein: CASSLAVRTGNTIYF.

This rearrangement joins TRBV6-6 to TRBJ2-7, with unresolved D. Looked up from germline, CDR1 is MNHNY and CDR2 is SVGAGI (reference sequence). The V gene lost 5 bases and the J gene lost 2 bases, with 13 bases spanning the gap. The CDR3 is 14 residues long. The CDR3 protein is CASSQAIGAYEQYF. The CDR3 region has the DNA TGTGCCAGCAGTCAGGCAATCGGAGCCTACGAGCAGTACTTC.

A few counts support this clone. At the DNA level, this CDR3 is encoded by other sequences in the same sample as well. CDR3 DNA sequence: TGTGCCAGCAGTTACTCGAGGGGGGGGGAGCTGTTTTTT. As protein: CASSYSRGGELFF. The gene calls are TRBV6-6 and TRBJ2-2, with D perhaps matching TRBD1 (6 bases). The CDR3 runs to 13 residues. Looked up from germline, CDR1 is MNHNY and CDR2 is SVGAGI (reference sequence). Trimming removed 0 bases at V and 8 bases at J, with 7 bases between.

The chain couples TRBV7-2 to TRBJ1-5; maybe TRBD1 (6 bases). Trimming stripped 10 bases from V and 5 bases from J, with 12 bases between. This CDR3 region has 12 residues. Per the germline V gene, CDR1 is SGHTA and CDR2 is FQGNSA. The DNA for the CDR3 is TGTGCCATCTCGGAGGGGGATCAGCCCCAGCATTTT. This sequence encodes CAISEGDQPQHF.

V is TRBV2 and J is TRBJ1-2; D call uncertain. In germline, CDR1 is SNHLY, CDR2 FYNNEI. Trimming shortened V by 2 bases and J by 4 bases, and 5 bases separated the two germline ends. This CDR3 has 12 residues. Here the CDR3 DNA reads TGTGCCAGCAGTGAATACAGCTATGGCTACACCTTC. As protein: CASSEYSYGYTF.

This clone was detected a few times. The chain joins TRBV5-1 to TRBJ2-5; D gene ambiguous. Germline V gene lookup returns CDR1 SGHRS and CDR2 YFSETQ. The V and J ends lost 0 bases and 2 bases respectively, with 5 bases between them. CDR3 length: 13 residues. The CDR3 is CASSLGSQETQYF. The CDR3 coding sequence is TGCGCCAGCAGCTTGGGCAGTCAAGAGACCCAGTACTTC.

V usage is TRBV4-3 and J usage is TRBJ1-2, with D possibly matching TRBD1 (5 bases). The V end lost 2 bases, the J end lost 8 bases, and 21 bases lay between the germline ends. Germline V gives CDR1 LGHNA, CDR2 YSLEER. CDR3 length: 16 amino acids. For the CDR3, the DNA is TGCGCCAGCAGCCAAAGGTTGGGGGGGACCCGACGGGGCTACACCTTC. This encodes CASSQRLGGTRRGYTF.